Below, 22 T cell receptor beta chains from the same sample are listed, as sequenced in a study of T cell responses to AZD1222 COVID-19 vaccine. Clones were read by immunoSEQ multiplex PCR, and TCRdb kept only the in-frame ones, dropping some. The sample lists 95,000 to 100,000 clones, roughly 87% seen once, with 16% in the top ten. Sample: peripheral blood, taken on day 0 of AZD1222 vaccination. Every receptor here comes from an adult in good health.

The chain carries TRBV13 and TRBJ2-7; a possible D gene is TRBD2 (6 bases). V dropped 6 bases and J dropped 1 base, with 16 bases sitting between them. The length of the CDR3 is 15 residues. Per the germline V gene, CDR1 is PRHDT and CDR2 is FYEKMQ (reference sequence). The DNA of the CDR3 is TGTGCCAGCAGTTTCTCGGGGGATTCTTCCTACGAGCAGTACTTC. Protein sequence: CASSFSGDSSYEQYF.

The genes are TRBV6-5 and TRBJ1-3; weak D call: TRBD1 (5 bases). This CDR3 spans 14 amino acids. With 8 bases removed from V and 4 bases from J, the gap between germline ends came to 15 bases. Germline loops: CDR1 MNHEY, CDR2 SVGAGI. CDR3 amino acids: CASGPQWGGNTIYF. Here the CDR3 DNA reads TGTGCCAGCGGGCCCCAGTGGGGCGGAAACACCATATATTTT.

This clone occurred a few times. The chain carries TRBV27 and TRBJ2-2; 10 positions match TRBD2. From germline, CDR1 is MNHEY and CDR2 SMNVEV (reference sequence). The ends lost 2 bases at V and 7 bases at J; junction bases unmatched: 10. The CDR3 loop spans 17 amino acids. The CDR3 coding sequence is TGTGCCAGCAGTTTACTAGCGGGAGAAGGGCTGATCGGGGAGCTGTTTTTT. The encoded protein is CASSLLAGEGLIGELFF.

The rearrangement joins TRBV28 to TRBJ1-5; a possible D gene is TRBD1 (5 bases). V lost 5 bases and J lost 0, with 17 bases in between. CDR3 size: 17 residues. Germline V gene lookup returns CDR1 MDHEN and CDR2 SYDVKM. This CDR3 reads CASSGQGEPYSNQPQHF. CDR3 DNA sequence: TGTGCCAGCAGTGGTCAGGGCGAGCCTTATAGCAATCAGCCCCAGCATTTT. Full variable domain (rest looked up from reference TRBV28 and TRBJ1-5): DVKVTQSSRYLVKRTGEKVFLECVQDMDHENMFWYRQDPGLGLRLIYFSYDVKMKEKGDIPEGYSVSREKKERFSLILESASTNQTSMYLCASSGQGEPYSNQPQHFGDGTRLSIL.

In DNA form, the CDR3 reads TGTGCCAGCAGGGCCTCAGCAGATACGCAGTATTTT. Amino acids: CASRASADTQYF. This chain connects TRBV6-5 to TRBJ2-3; D gene ambiguous. The CDR3 has 12 residues. Germline CDR1 reads MNHEY; CDR2 reads SVGAGI. V lost 6 bases, J lost 4 bases, and 8 bases lay in between.

The rearrangement uses TRBV12-3 or TRBV12-4 and TRBJ2-7, with D possibly TRBD2 on 5 matching bases. V was clipped by 2 bases and J by 6 bases, with 8 bases between them. The CDR3 totals 12 residues. CDR3 nucleotide sequence: TGTGCCAGCAGTTTAAGTGCGGGCGAGCAGTACTTC. The encoded protein is CASSLSAGEQYF.

The V and J genes are TRBV30 and TRBJ2-1; D gene uncertain. The germline V and J ends were trimmed by 6 bases and 7 bases, with 16 bases remaining between them. The germline gives CDR1 GTSNPN, CDR2 SVGIG (reference sequence). The CDR3 totals 13 residues. CDR3 DNA: TGTGCCTGCCTTCCACTACCGCCTAATGAGCAGTTCTTC. This translates into CACLPLPPNEQFF.

This clone was observed a few times. Here the CDR3 DNA reads TGTGCCACAAGGGGACAGGGCGGGCAGCCCCAGCATTTT. Translated, it gives CATRGQGGQPQHF. V usage is TRBV28 and J usage is TRBJ1-5, with 9 bases fitting TRBD1. CDR1 is MDHEN, CDR2 SYDVKM, per germline. J lost 7 bases, V lost 10 bases, and 8 bases had no gene match. The length of the CDR3 is 13 residues.

The chain carries TRBV6-5 and TRBJ2-7; no definite D call. CDR3 size: 12 residues. The V end was cut by 10 bases, the J end by 3 bases, with 13 bases between. Per the germline V gene, CDR1 is MNHEY and CDR2 is SVGAGI. In DNA form, the CDR3 reads TGTGCCACCACCGACGTAGACTACGAGCAGTACTTC. Its protein product is CATTDVDYEQYF.

V gene TRBV20-1 combines with J gene TRBJ1-2; D possibly corresponds to TRBD1 (5 bases). The CDR3 totals 11 residues. Per the germline V gene, CDR1 is DFQATT and CDR2 is SNEGSKA (reference sequence). Trimming removed 6 bases from V and 7 bases from J, with 12 bases in between. The CDR3 DNA reads as TGCAGTGCCACGGACGGGGCTGGCTACACCTTC. Protein: CSATDGAGYTF.

The rearrangement joins TRBV6-1 to TRBJ1-5; D possibly corresponds to TRBD1 (5 bases). The V end was cut by 3 bases, the J end by 7 bases, with 16 bases between. The germline V gene has CDR1 MNHNS and CDR2 SASEGT. The CDR3 is made up of 15 amino acids. CDR3 nucleotide sequence: TGTGCCAGCAGTGACCCCCGGGCAGGGATCCAGCCCCAGCATTTT. Its translation: CASSDPRAGIQPQHF.

This chain uses TRBV11-2 with TRBJ1-1; D gene unclear. The CDR3 length is 13 residues. The germline gives CDR1 SGHAT, CDR2 FQNNGV. Trimming stripped 0 bases from V and 1 base from J, with 3 bases between. CDR3 DNA: TGTGCCAGCAGCTTAGATCAGAACACTGAAGCTTTCTTT. Its protein product is CASSLDQNTEAFF. The full variable domain, completed using reference TRBV11-2 and TRBJ1-1, is EAGVAQSPRYKIIEKRQSVAFWCNPISGHATLYWYQQILGQGPKLLIQFQNNGVVDDSQLPKDRFSAERLKGVDSTLKIQPAKLEDSAVYLCASSLDQNTEAFFGQGTRLTVV.

This clone has a single count. The rearrangement uses TRBV6-2 or TRBV6-3 and TRBJ1-2; D ambiguous. From germline, CDR1 is MNHEY and CDR2 SVGEGT. V lost 2 bases, J lost 2 bases, and 15 bases lay in between. CDR3 length: 16 amino acids. Here the CDR3 reads CASSYPLTRGNYGYTF. In DNA form, the CDR3 reads TGTGCCAGCAGTTACCCCTTGACCCGAGGCAACTATGGCTACACCTTC.

The chain employs TRBV2 and TRBJ1-5; TRBD1 is a possible D gene (5 bases). Germline lookup yields CDR1 SNHLY and CDR2 FYNNEI. The V gene lost 5 bases and the J gene lost 6 bases, with 14 bases spanning the gap. The CDR3 spans 14 residues. The CDR3 nucleotides are TGTGCCAGCAGTCCCCAGGGAGGAGGTCAGCCCCAGCATTTT. Translation gives CASSPQGGGQPQHF.

The table lists this clone with a count of one. V usage is TRBV5-1 and J usage is TRBJ1-1; 7 bases are shared with TRBD1. The J segment lost 5 bases and the V segment lost 0 bases, leaving 4 bases of the junction unmatched. The CDR3 has 14 residues. The germline V gene encodes CDR1 SGHRS and CDR2 YFSETQ. The CDR3 reads CASSLGQGPTEAFF. The CDR3 bases are TGCGCCAGCAGCTTGGGACAGGGCCCGACTGAAGCTTTCTTT.

The chain employs TRBV18 and TRBJ2-1; 10 bases are a match to TRBD2. Losses at the gene ends were 5 bases for V and 1 base for J; bases not matched to a gene: 5. CDR1 and CDR2 from the germline V gene are KGHSH and LQKENI. The CDR3 covers 16 residues. The CDR3 DNA follows: TGTGCCAGCTCAGCTAGCGGGAGTTGGTCCTACAATGAGCAGTTCTTC. Translation gives CASSASGSWSYNEQFF.

This clone was recorded a few times. V is TRBV7-8 and J is TRBJ2-1; 9 bases align to TRBD2. The V gene's germline CDR1 is SGHVS and CDR2 FQNEAQ. There are 17 residues in the CDR3. Unmatched junction bases numbered 7, after V lost 0 bases and J lost 4 bases. CDR3: CASSLAISGSWYNEQFF. The CDR3 coding sequence is TGTGCCAGCAGCTTAGCGATTAGCGGGAGCTGGTACAATGAGCAGTTCTTC.

The V gene is TRBV6-1, the J gene TRBJ2-1; TRBD1 might be the D (6 bases). Germline CDR1 reads MNHNS; CDR2 reads SASEGT. With 2 bases removed from V and 3 bases from J, the gap between germline ends came to 17 bases. CDR3 size: 17 residues. The CDR3: CASSEILTGLYYNEQFF. CDR3 nucleotide sequence: TGTGCCAGCAGTGAAATACTCACAGGGCTCTACTACAATGAGCAGTTCTTC.

The genes are TRBV7-2 and TRBJ2-2; D call uncertain. The CDR3 totals 15 residues. V shed 2 bases and J shed 4 bases, with 11 bases lying between them. The germline CDR1 and CDR2 sequences are SGHTA and FQGNSA. CDR3 loop: CASSLRLLGTGELFF. CDR3 in DNA: TGTGCCAGCAGCTTACGGCTGCTCGGCACCGGGGAGCTGTTTTTT.

The chain uses TRBV3-1 (or the pseudogene TRBV3-2) and TRBJ1-5; D remains ambiguous. Germline V gene lookup returns CDR1 LGHDT and CDR2 YNNKEL (reference sequence). V lost 1 base, J lost 0 bases, and 4 bases lay in between. The CDR3 is 14 residues long. The CDR3 sequence is CASSQGHSNQPQHF. The CDR3, as DNA: TGTGCCAGCAGCCAAGGACATAGCAATCAGCCCCAGCATTTT.

CDR3 sequence (DNA): TGTGCCAGCTCACCTCAGACGGGTTCCTCCTACGAGCAGTACTTC. This gives the protein CASSPQTGSSYEQYF. The V gene is TRBV18, the J gene TRBJ2-7; unclear D gene. The CDR3 runs to 15 residues. CDR1 and CDR2 (germline): KGHSH, LQKENI. V lost 3 bases, J lost 0 bases, and 12 bases lay in between.

In the case of this clone: The junction differs from germline at one of its ends, possibly a read error. This chain links TRBV6-2 or TRBV6-3 with TRBJ2-7; 8 nucleotides match TRBD2. CDR3 length: 12 residues. The germline CDR1 and CDR2 sequences are MNHEY and SVGEGT. CDR3 sequence (DNA): TGTGCCAGCAGTCAATTAGCCGGGAGGGCCGACTTC. Translated: CASSQLAGRADF.